This T cell receptor beta chain was captured by sequencing in a study of T cell clonotyping in hematopoietic cell transplantation. Study-wide results and limits: Broader posttransplant TCR repertoire diversity was predicted by graft donor and pretransplant recipient Inverse Simpson Index values. CD4 and CD8 repertoire contributions could not be separated without sorting. Recipient TCR diversity dropped after transplant; expanded clonotypes rose from day 30 to 180.

To note about this clone: Antigen unknown.

Described time point: recipient sample about 28 days before transplant, after cytoreduction. Recipient blood drawn about 28 days pretransplant and days 30, 100, 180 after. Sequenced by immunoSEQ multiplex PCR; TCRdb stores in-frame clones only, minus some. The data contain tens of thousands of clones, about 93% of them singletons. The clonotype originates from a middle-aged man with acute myeloid leukemia. Some clones in this sample may be carry-over from other donors' samples. The sample in question was peripheral blood mononuclear cells, obtained before stem cell transplant.

As DNA, the CDR3 is TGTGCCAGCAGCTTTAGTGGGAACACTGAAGCTTTCTTT. It yields the protein CASSFSGNTEAFF. The V and J genes are TRBV7-2 and TRBJ1-1; no firm D call. CDR3 size: 13 residues. Per germline, CDR1 SGHTA and CDR2 FQGNSA. V lost 3 bases to trimming and J lost 1 base, with 6 bases between them.